What follows are 16 T cell receptor beta chains derived from one specimen sequenced in a study of T cells after yellow fever vaccination. TCRdb reprocessed the 5' RACE reads via MiXCR and lists one record per CDR3 protein. The data hold 350,000 to 450,000 distinct CDR3 sequences, with 6.2% observed a single time. Source: PBMCs, taken 5 days after the yellow fever booster vaccination. The receptors were gathered from a man aged 25 to 40 who received the YFV17D yellow fever vaccine.

This clonotype was detected ten times or more. CDR3 protein: CASTLAGVYNEQFF. CDR3 sequence (DNA): TGTGCCAGCACCCTAGCGGGAGTTTACAATGAGCAGTTCTTC. The rearrangement uses TRBV7-9 and TRBJ2-1; 10 nucleotides align to TRBD2. V lost 7 bases and J lost 4; bases outside the gene matches: 4. The CDR3 consists of 14 residues. Germline V gene sequence: CDR1 SEHNR, CDR2 FQNEAQ (reference sequence).

The sample holds a few counts of this clonotype. The chain carries TRBV7-2 and TRBJ2-2; the match to TRBD1 covers 8 bases. The CDR3 runs 17 residues. V shed 5 bases and J 1 base; nucleotides not matched to a gene: 9. CDR1 is SGHTA, CDR2 FQGNSA, per germline. CDR3 sequence (DNA): TGTGCCAGCAGCCCTATCCCTGGGACAGGGAACACCGGGGAGCTGTTTTTT. Its translation: CASSPIPGTGNTGELFF.

In its sample, this clonotype was seen many times. V gene TRBV27 combines with J gene TRBJ2-7; D might be TRBD2 (6 bases). Trimming removed 5 bases at V and 0 bases at J, with 20 bases between. CDR1 and CDR2 from the germline V gene are MNHEY and SMNVEV (reference sequence). This CDR3 contains 17 residues. The CDR3 DNA follows: TGTGCCAGCAGTCCCCCCCCTAGGAGGGTCCCCTCCTACGAGCAGTACTTC. Translated, it gives CASSPPPRRVPSYEQYF.

There are many counts of this clonotype. The rearrangement links TRBV18 to TRBJ2-5; perhaps TRBD1 as D (6 bases). V dropped 4 bases and J dropped 1 base, with 10 bases sitting between them. Germline-derived CDR1 and CDR2 are KGHSH and LQKENI. The CDR3 has 14 amino acids. The CDR3 sequence: CASSHTDSQETQYF. The CDR3 DNA reads as TGTGCCAGCTCACACACGGACAGCCAAGAGACCCAGTACTTC.

This clonotype was seen a handful of times. This chain connects TRBV29-1 to TRBJ2-1; a weak D match, TRBD1 (6 bases). Germline V gives CDR1 SQVTM, CDR2 ANQGSEA. The CDR3 covers 14 residues. The CDR3 DNA sequence: TGCACCTCCCGAGGGGGATCAACCTACAATGAGCAGTTCTTC. This sequence encodes CTSRGGSTYNEQFF.

In this sample, this clonotype turned up many times. This chain joins TRBV7-2 and TRBJ2-1; D may be TRBD1 or TRBD2 (5 bases each). Germline values: CDR1 SGHTA, CDR2 FQGNSA. The length of the CDR3 is 13 residues. The V end was cut by 2 bases, the J end by 13 bases, with 15 bases between. This CDR3 is CASSLRGAQSQFF. CDR3 DNA sequence: TGTGCCAGCAGCTTAAGAGGGGCTCAGAGTCAGTTCTTC.

This clonotype was counted many times. This chain links TRBV29-1 with TRBJ2-3, with 9 nucleotides matching TRBD1. CDR1 and CDR2 (germline): SQVTM, ANQGSEA. The CDR3 is 12 amino acids. J gave up 4 bases and V 7 bases, and 3 bases lay outside the gene matches. This CDR3 reads CSEQGAADTQYF. CDR3 in DNA: TGCAGCGAACAGGGGGCTGCAGATACGCAGTATTTT.

The chain uses TRBV6-1 and TRBJ2-7, with TRBD2 matching over 7 bases. The CDR3 consists of 13 residues. V lost 11 bases to trimming and J lost 4 bases; unmatched junction nucleotides: 11. Germline CDR1 reads MNHNS; CDR2 reads SASEGT. The DNA of the CDR3 is TGTGCCTGCGGCCGAGCGGGGAAATACGAGCAGTACTTC. It encodes CACGRAGKYEQYF.

This clonotype was counted at least ten times. V and J are TRBV29-1 and TRBJ2-1; TRBD2 is a possible D gene (5 bases). CDR3 size: 12 residues. Trimming cost V 6 bases and J 4 bases, with 10 bases left between them. Germline V gene data show CDR1 as SQVTM and CDR2 as ANQGSEA. CDR3 residues: CSVFGGYNEQFF. CDR3 DNA sequence: TGCAGCGTGTTCGGCGGGTACAATGAGCAGTTCTTC.

The gene calls are TRBV7-9 and TRBJ2-1; TRBD2 matches at 7 bases. With 8 bases clipped from V and 2 bases from J, the junction kept 6 bases outside the gene matches. The CDR3 has 14 residues. Per germline, CDR1 SEHNR and CDR2 FQNEAQ (reference sequence). The CDR3 DNA reads TGTGCCAGCCCCCGGGCGGGAGCCTACAATGAGCAGTTCTTC. This gives the protein CASPRAGAYNEQFF.

The chain has TRBV13 and TRBJ2-2; a weak D match, TRBD1 (6 bases). CDR3 size: 13 residues. Germline loops: CDR1 PRHDT, CDR2 FYEKMQ (reference sequence). V lost 5 bases to trimming and J lost 8 bases, with 12 bases between them. The CDR3 sequence is CASSTFRGGELFF. The CDR3 nucleotides read TGTGCCAGCAGCACCTTCAGGGGTGGGGAGCTGTTTTTT. The full variable domain, its missing parts supplied by reference TRBV13 and TRBJ2-2, is AAGVIQSPRHLIKEKRETATLKCYPIPRHDTVYWYQQGPGQDPQFLISFYEKMQSDKGSIPDRFSAQQFSDYHSELNMSSLELGDSALYFCASSTFRGGELFFGEGSRLTVL.

This clonotype was recorded a few times. The chain employs TRBV12-3 or TRBV12-4 and TRBJ2-3; the match to TRBD2 covers 11 bases. V shed 6 bases, J shed 4 bases, and the junction held 9 bases outside the gene matches. CDR3 length: 16 residues. CDR3: CASSITSGRFSDTQYF. The CDR3, as DNA: TGTGCCAGCAGCATAACTAGCGGGAGATTCTCAGATACGCAGTATTTT.

On this clonotype: Sequence at one end of the junction differs from germline and may be a read error. The chain recombines TRBV4-2 with TRBJ2-3; D perhaps matches TRBD2 (6 bases). The CDR3 contains 16 residues. The germline CDR1 and CDR2 sequences are LGHNA and YNFKEQ. In nucleotides, the CDR3 is TGCGCCAGCAGCCAAGACTGGGCTAGCGGCACAGATACGCAGTATTTT. It translates to CASSQDWASGTDTQYF.

At least ten counts were recorded for this clonotype. The chain employs TRBV20-1 and TRBJ2-7; D unclear. Germline CDR1 is DFQATT and CDR2 is SNEGSKA (reference sequence). The germline V and J ends were trimmed by 1 base and 3 bases, with 7 bases remaining between them. The CDR3 runs 12 residues. The CDR3 reads CSARAPHYEQYF. The CDR3 nucleotides are TGCAGTGCTAGAGCTCCCCACTACGAGCAGTACTTC.

This clonotype was detected ten times or more. The gene calls are TRBV12-3 or TRBV12-4 and TRBJ2-7, with no clear D. The CDR3 consists of 14 residues. V shed 4 bases and J shed 1 base, with 11 bases lying between them. CDR3 region: CASSSDGGSYEQYF. CDR3 sequence (DNA): TGTGCCAGCAGTTCTGACGGTGGGTCCTACGAGCAGTACTTC.

This clonotype was observed a handful of times. The chain uses TRBV24-1 and TRBJ2-7; the D gene is possibly TRBD1 (6 bases). The CDR3 is 17 residues long. CDR1 is KGHDR, CDR2 SFDVKD, per germline. Trimming took 2 bases from V and 2 from J, leaving 18 bases between them. CDR3 protein: CATSDSIRGGTPYEQYF. CDR3 bases: TGTGCCACCAGTGATTCGATCAGGGGCGGCACCCCCTACGAGCAGTACTTC.